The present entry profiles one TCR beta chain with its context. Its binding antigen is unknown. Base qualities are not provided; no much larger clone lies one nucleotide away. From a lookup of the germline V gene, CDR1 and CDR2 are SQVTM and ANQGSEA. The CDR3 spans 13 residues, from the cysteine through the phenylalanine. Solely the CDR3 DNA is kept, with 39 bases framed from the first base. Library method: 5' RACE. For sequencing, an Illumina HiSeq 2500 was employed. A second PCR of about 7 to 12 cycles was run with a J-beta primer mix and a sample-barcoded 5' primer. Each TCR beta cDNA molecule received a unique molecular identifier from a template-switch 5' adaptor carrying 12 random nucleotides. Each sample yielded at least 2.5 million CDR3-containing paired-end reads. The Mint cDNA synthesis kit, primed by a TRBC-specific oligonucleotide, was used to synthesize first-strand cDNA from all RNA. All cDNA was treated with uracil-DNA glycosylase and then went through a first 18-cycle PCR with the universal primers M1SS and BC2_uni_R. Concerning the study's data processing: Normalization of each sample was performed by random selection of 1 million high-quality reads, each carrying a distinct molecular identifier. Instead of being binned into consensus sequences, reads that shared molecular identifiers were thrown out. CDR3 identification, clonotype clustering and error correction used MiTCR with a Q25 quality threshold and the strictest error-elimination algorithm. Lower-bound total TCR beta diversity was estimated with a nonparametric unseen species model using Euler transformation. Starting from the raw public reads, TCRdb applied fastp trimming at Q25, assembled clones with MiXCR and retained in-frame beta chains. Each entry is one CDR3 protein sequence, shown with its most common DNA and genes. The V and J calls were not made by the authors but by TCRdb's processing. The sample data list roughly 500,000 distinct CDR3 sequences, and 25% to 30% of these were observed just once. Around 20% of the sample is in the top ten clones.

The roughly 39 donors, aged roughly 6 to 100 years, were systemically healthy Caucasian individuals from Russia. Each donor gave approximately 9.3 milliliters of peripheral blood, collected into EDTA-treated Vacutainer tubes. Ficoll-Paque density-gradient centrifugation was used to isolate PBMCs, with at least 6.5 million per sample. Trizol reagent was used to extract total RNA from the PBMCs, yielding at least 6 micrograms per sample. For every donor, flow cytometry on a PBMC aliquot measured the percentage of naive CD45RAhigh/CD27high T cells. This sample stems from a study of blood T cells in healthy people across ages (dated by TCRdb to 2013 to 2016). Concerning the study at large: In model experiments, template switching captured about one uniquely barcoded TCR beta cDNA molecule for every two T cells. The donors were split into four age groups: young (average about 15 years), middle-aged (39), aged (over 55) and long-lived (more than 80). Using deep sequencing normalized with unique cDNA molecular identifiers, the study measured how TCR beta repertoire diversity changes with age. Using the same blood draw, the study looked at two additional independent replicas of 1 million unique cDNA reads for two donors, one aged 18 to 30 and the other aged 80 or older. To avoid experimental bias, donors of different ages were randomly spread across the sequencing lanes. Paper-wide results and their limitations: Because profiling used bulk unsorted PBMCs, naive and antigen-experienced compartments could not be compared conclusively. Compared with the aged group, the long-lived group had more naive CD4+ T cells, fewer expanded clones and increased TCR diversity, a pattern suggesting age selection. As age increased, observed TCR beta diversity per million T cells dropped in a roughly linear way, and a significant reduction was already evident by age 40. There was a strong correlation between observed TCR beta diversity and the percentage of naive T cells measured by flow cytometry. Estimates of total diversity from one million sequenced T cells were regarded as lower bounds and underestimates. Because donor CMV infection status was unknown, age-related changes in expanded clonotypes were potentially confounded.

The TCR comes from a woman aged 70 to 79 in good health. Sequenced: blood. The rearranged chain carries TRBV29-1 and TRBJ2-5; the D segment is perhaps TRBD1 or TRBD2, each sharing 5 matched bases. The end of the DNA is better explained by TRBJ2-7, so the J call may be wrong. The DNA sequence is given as TGCAGCGTTTTTGGGGGAATTACCTACGAGCAGTACTTC. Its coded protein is CSVFGGITYEQYF.